Presented here are 18 T cell receptor beta chains from one specimen sequenced in a study of early T cells in non-severe SARS-CoV-2 infection (dated by TCRdb to about 2021). Receptors were amplified or captured by 5' RACE. TCRdb records NextSeq 500 as the sequencer. Using fastp trimming at Q25 and MiXCR clonotype assembly, TCRdb reanalyzed the public sequencing data and kept in-frame beta chains. Rows merge per CDR3 protein into single entries with the most common DNA and genes. For this sample the table gives tens of thousands of distinct CDR3 sequences, of which about 10% were detected only once. The ten most abundant clones make up 6.5% of the sample. What was sequenced was whole blood. These TCRs come from an adult who was a healthcare worker with PCR-confirmed SARS-CoV-2 infection or an uninfected control (not recorded which).

In this sample, this clonotype turned up many times. This chain joins TRBV3-1 and TRBJ1-2; D is perhaps TRBD1 (6 bases). V lost 1 base, J lost 8 bases, and 14 bases lay in between. This CDR3 comprises 14 residues. Germline CDR1 LGHDT, CDR2 YNNKEL (reference sequence). The CDR3 nucleotides are TGTGCCAGCAGCCAAGTGGGACAAGGTGGAGGCTACACCTTC. Protein sequence: CASSQVGQGGGYTF.

This clonotype was observed at least ten times. The J gene is TRBJ2-2, the V gene TRBV5-6; 8 bases align to TRBD2. The CDR3 is made up of 15 amino acids. CDR1 is SGHDT and CDR2 is YYEEEE in the germline V gene. V lost 2 bases to trimming and J lost 5 bases; unmatched junction nucleotides: 5. This chain's CDR3 is CASSFTGRETGELFF. CDR3 nucleotide sequence: TGTGCCAGCAGCTTCACCGGGAGGGAGACCGGGGAGCTGTTTTTT.

This clonotype was observed at least ten times. The chain employs TRBV7-9 and TRBJ1-6; D is perhaps TRBD1 (5 bases). V gave up 3 bases and J gave up 9 bases, with 18 bases separating them. Germline CDR1 is SEHNR and CDR2 is FQNEAQ (reference sequence). The length of the CDR3 is 16 residues. The CDR3 sequence: CASSLFSGTMGSPLHF. DNA of the CDR3: TGTGCCAGCAGCTTGTTCTCCGGGACCATGGGTTCACCCCTCCACTTT. The variable domain in full, completed from reference TRBV7-9 and TRBJ1-6, reads DTGVSQNPRHKITKRGQNVTFRCDPISEHNRLYWYRQTLGQGPEFLTYFQNEAQLEKSRLLSDRFSAERPKGSFSTLEIQRTEQGDSAMYLCASSLFSGTMGSPLHFGNGTRLTVT.

This clonotype was recorded many times. The rearrangement links TRBV20-1 to TRBJ2-2; D tentatively reads TRBD1 or TRBD2 (5 bases each). Germline-derived CDR1 and CDR2 are DFQATT and SNEGSKA (reference sequence). The CDR3 runs 16 residues. With 0 bases removed from V and 7 bases from J, the gap between germline ends came to 18 bases. The CDR3 DNA is TGCAGTGCTAGAGACCTTACGGGGACCCTCGACGGGGAGCTGTTTTTT. Translating it yields CSARDLTGTLDGELFF.

The genes are TRBV9 and TRBJ2-1, with D possibly being TRBD1 or TRBD2 (5 bases each). CDR1 is SGDLS, CDR2 YYNGEE, per germline. V was shortened by 0 bases and J by 5 bases, with 9 bases between the two germline ends. This CDR3 contains 14 residues. DNA for the CDR3: TGTGCCAGCAGCGTAGCGGGGCAGAACAATGAGCAGTTCTTC. This codes for CASSVAGQNNEQFF.

A single count supports this clonotype. The gene calls are TRBV7-2 and TRBJ2-1; the D is unclear. There are 14 residues in the CDR3. Germline V lookup: CDR1 SGHTA, CDR2 FQGNSA. V lost 8 bases to trimming and J lost 5 bases, with 16 bases between them. This CDR3 reads CASGPTRRNNEQFF. DNA for the CDR3: TGTGCCAGCGGCCCGACCCGAAGAAACAATGAGCAGTTCTTC.

The CDR3 DNA follows: TGTGCCAGCAGTCAGGAGCGGGATCCAAACATTCAGTACTTC. Protein sequence: CASSQERDPNIQYF. The V call is TRBV6-5, the J call TRBJ2-4, with 7 bases fitting TRBD2. J was trimmed by 6 bases and V by 5 bases; bases with no gene match: 7. The CDR3 spans 14 residues. In germline, CDR1 is MNHEY, CDR2 SVGAGI.

V usage is TRBV5-6 and J usage is TRBJ2-2; TRBD2 matches at 10 bases. Trimming cost V 5 bases and J 6 bases; bases outside gene matches: 13. Germline V gene lookup returns CDR1 SGHDT and CDR2 YYEEEE. This CDR3 comprises 17 residues. The CDR3 protein is CASSRYSVTSGSGELFF. The CDR3 nucleotides are TGTGCCAGCAGTCGATATTCCGTGACTAGCGGGTCCGGGGAGCTGTTTTTT.

This clonotype appeared a few times. V is TRBV7-2 and J is TRBJ2-1, with D possibly matching TRBD1 (6 bases). The ends were cut back, 4 bases at V and 12 bases at J, with 16 bases in the middle. Per the germline V gene, CDR1 is SGHTA and CDR2 is FQGNSA. This CDR3 is 13 amino acids long. In DNA form, the CDR3 reads TGTGCCAGCAGCTCAAACTCCGGGACACCGCAGTTCTTC. It specifies CASSSNSGTPQFF.

CDR3 sequence: CATSGGTGAYNEQFF. CDR3 bases: TGTGCCACCAGTGGTGGGACAGGGGCTTACAATGAGCAGTTCTTC. The chain employs TRBV24-1 and TRBJ2-1; the match to TRBD1 covers 10 bases. V trimming: 5 bases; J trimming: 4 bases; junction bases outside the gene matches: 4. Germline V CDR1 and CDR2: KGHDR, SFDVKD. The CDR3 extends over 15 amino acids.

This clonotype was counted ten times or more. The chain links TRBV2 to TRBJ2-3; 8 nucleotides line up with TRBD1. Germline V lookup: CDR1 SNHLY, CDR2 FYNNEI. The J segment lost 1 base and the V segment lost 6 bases, leaving 3 bases of the junction unmatched. The CDR3 has 14 amino acids. The CDR3 reads CASRPGQGTDTQYF. CDR3 bases: TGTGCCAGCAGGCCGGGACAGGGCACAGATACGCAGTATTTT.

This clonotype occurred a few times. V and J are TRBV6-5 and TRBJ2-3; D is ambiguous. The germline gives CDR1 MNHEY, CDR2 SVGAGI. Deletions cut 8 bases from V and 1 base from J, with 13 bases between. This CDR3 is built from 14 residues. CDR3 residues: CASRSIQGTDTQYF. Written as DNA, the CDR3 is TGTGCCAGCCGGTCAATCCAGGGCACAGATACGCAGTATTTT.

This clonotype was counted many times. The rearrangement uses TRBV29-1 and TRBJ1-1; the D is unclear. Germline V gene data show CDR1 as SQVTM and CDR2 as ANQGSEA. V lost 4 bases and J 1 base, leaving 13 bases between the germline ends. The CDR3 loop spans 14 amino acids. The CDR3 DNA reads as TGCAGCGTTGCTACCCGCACGGGGAACACTGAAGCTTTCTTT. The encoded protein is CSVATRTGNTEAFF. The variable domain in full, completed from reference TRBV29-1 and TRBJ1-1, reads SAVISQKPSRDICQRGTSLTIQCQVDSQVTMMFWYRQQPGQSLTLIATANQGSEATYESGFVIDKFPISRPNLTFSTLTVSNMSPEDSSIYLCSVATRTGNTEAFFGQGTRLTVV.

This clonotype was counted many times. The chain combines TRBV12-2 with TRBJ1-5; TRBD1 was called by the table and not checked on the DNA. TRBV12-2 is labeled a pseudogene. There are 16 residues in the CDR3. CDR3 sequence: CASRFGQQDSNQPQHF. The CDR3 DNA follows: TGTGCAAGTCGCTTTGGACAGCAAGATAGCAATCAGCCCCAGCATTTT.

This clonotype showed up many times. This sequence joins TRBV3-1 and TRBJ2-1; no clear D gene. V was clipped by 4 bases and J by 5 bases, with 15 bases between them. CDR3 length equals 15 residues. In germline, CDR1 is LGHDT, CDR2 YNNKEL (reference sequence). The CDR3 bases are TGTGCCAGCAGCCCGAGTAGATTTGGGGACAATGAGCAGTTCTTC. Translating it yields CASSPSRFGDNEQFF.

The sample holds many counts of this clonotype. CDR3 in DNA: TGTGCCAGTAGTACTCCTCGTCCGGGACAGGGGTATAGCAATCAGCCCCAGCATTTT. Translation gives CASSTPRPGQGYSNQPQHF. The J gene is TRBJ1-5, the V gene TRBV19; 10 nucleotides line up with TRBD1. Germline-derived CDR1 and CDR2 are LNHDA and SQIVND (reference sequence). With 4 bases clipped from V and 0 bases from J, the junction kept 12 bases outside the gene matches. The CDR3 loop spans 19 amino acids.

This clonotype occurred a few times. The chain carries TRBV6-6 and TRBJ1-2; D unresolved. The CDR3 has 12 residues. With 6 bases removed from V and 8 bases from J, the gap between germline ends came to 13 bases. Germline V gene data show CDR1 as MNHNY and CDR2 as SVGAGI (reference sequence). The CDR3 DNA follows: TGTGCCAGCAGCGACCCCTCGGGCGGCTACACCTTC. Its protein product is CASSDPSGGYTF.

This clonotype was recorded many times. The CDR3 DNA reads TGCAGTGCTAGGGAAAGCGGGAACCACAATGAGCAGTTCTTC. Its protein is CSARESGNHNEQFF. J is TRBJ2-1 and V is TRBV20-1; 7 bases are shared with TRBD2. Germline V lookup: CDR1 DFQATT, CDR2 SNEGSKA (reference sequence). The junction had 7 bases not matched to a gene; V was cut back by 3 bases and J by 5 bases. This CDR3 has 14 residues.